Listed here are 22 T cell receptor beta chains from one sample, sequenced in a study of OX40 agonist ivuxolimab in advanced cancers. The protocol was immunoSEQ multiplex PCR, while the TCRdb copy is restricted to in-frame clones and leaves out a portion. The sample records fewer than 90,000 clones, around 87% being singletons. The material was CD4+ or CD8+ T cells sorted from blood, obtained in a trial of the OX40 agonist ivuxolimab. The receptors shown here come from an adult with an advanced solid tumor such as melanoma, head and neck, liver or kidney cancer.

The chain is built from TRBV6-1 and TRBJ1-3; possibly TRBD1 for D (5 bases). Germline V gene data show CDR1 as MNHNS and CDR2 as SASEGT. Trimming pared 9 bases from V and 0 bases from J, leaving 12 bases between. The CDR3 runs 14 residues. This CDR3 is CASEGFSSGNTIYF. For the CDR3, the DNA is TGTGCCAGTGAGGGGTTTAGCTCTGGAAACACCATATATTTT.

The chain couples TRBV6-5 to TRBJ2-1, with 7 bases fitting TRBD2. The CDR3 runs to 14 residues. The J segment lost 2 bases and the V segment lost 7 bases, leaving 5 bases of the junction unmatched. CDR1 is MNHEY, CDR2 SVGAGI, per germline. CDR3 bases: TGTGCCAGCATGGTGGGGGGGACCTACAATGAGCAGTTCTTC. The encoded protein is CASMVGGTYNEQFF.

V gene TRBV5-5 combines with J gene TRBJ1-1; D is perhaps TRBD1 (5 bases). Germline CDR1 is SGHKS and CDR2 is YYEKEE (reference sequence). V lost 6 bases and J lost 8, with 17 bases in between. The CDR3 totals 13 residues. CDR3 in amino acids: CASTPGVEMEAFF. CDR3 nucleotides: TGTGCCAGCACCCCGGGGGTTGAAATGGAAGCTTTCTTT.

The V and J genes are TRBV7-9 and TRBJ1-2; no reliable D call. Germline V gene data show CDR1 as SEHNR and CDR2 as FQNEAQ (reference sequence). Trimming cost V 4 bases and J 5 bases, with 8 bases left between them. The CDR3 totals 12 residues. CDR3 coding DNA: TGTGCCAGCAGCTCTGGACGGTATGGCTACACCTTC. Translation: CASSSGRYGYTF.

This clone was seen a handful of times. This rearrangement joins TRBV19 to TRBJ1-2; tentative D call: TRBD1 (6 bases). Trimming left V 5 bases short and J 5 bases short, with 12 bases between. The CDR3 extends over 13 amino acids. Germline-derived CDR1 and CDR2 are LNHDA and SQIVND (reference sequence). CDR3 coding DNA: TGTGCCAGTAGTGCCCAACAGGGTTATGGCTACACCTTC. It codes for CASSAQQGYGYTF.

V and J are TRBV11-2 and TRBJ2-7; no firm D call. CDR3 length: 14 amino acids. The ends were cut back, 6 bases at V and 0 bases at J, with 12 bases in the middle. The V gene's germline CDR1 is SGHAT and CDR2 FQNNGV. CDR3 region: CASSPQDGSYEQYF. The CDR3 DNA is TGTGCCAGCAGTCCCCAGGACGGCTCCTACGAGCAGTACTTC. The full variable domain, with the rest looked up from reference TRBV11-2 and TRBJ2-7, is EAGVAQSPRYKIIEKRQSVAFWCNPISGHATLYWYQQILGQGPKLLIQFQNNGVVDDSQLPKDRFSAERLKGVDSTLKIQPAKLEDSAVYLCASSPQDGSYEQYFGPGTRLTVT.

The chain recombines TRBV13 with TRBJ2-2, with D tentatively TRBD1 (6 bases). V lost 0 bases, J lost 3 bases, and 14 bases lay in between. Germline V gene sequence: CDR1 PRHDT, CDR2 FYEKMQ (reference sequence). The CDR3 extends over 17 amino acids. The CDR3 coding sequence is TGTGCCAGCAGCTTAGGGGGTACAGGGCTGGACACCGGGGAGCTGTTTTTT. As protein: CASSLGGTGLDTGELFF. Full variable domain (outside the CDR3, taken from reference TRBV13 and TRBJ2-2): AAGVIQSPRHLIKEKRETATLKCYPIPRHDTVYWYQQGPGQDPQFLISFYEKMQSDKGSIPDRFSAQQFSDYHSELNMSSLELGDSALYFCASSLGGTGLDTGELFFGEGSRLTVL.

The chain is built from TRBV7-2 and TRBJ1-5, with unresolved D. Germline V gene lookup returns CDR1 SGHTA and CDR2 FQGNSA. The length of the CDR3 is 14 residues. V shed 4 bases and J shed 3 bases, with 10 bases lying between them. CDR3 nucleotide sequence: TGTGCCAGCAGCTACCTTGGTCCCAATCAGCCCCAGCATTTT. Encoded protein: CASSYLGPNQPQHF.

The chain carries TRBV27 and TRBJ2-3, with D possibly being TRBD2 (5 bases). CDR1 and CDR2 (germline): MNHEY, SMNVEV (reference sequence). V lost 1 base, J lost 4 bases, and 12 bases lay in between. The CDR3 covers 15 residues. CDR3 in DNA: TGTGCCAGCAGTTTATGGGGAGAGGGTCCAGATACGCAGTATTTT. Translating it yields CASSLWGEGPDTQYF.

The rearrangement uses TRBV11-2 and TRBJ1-6, with a possible D match to TRBD1 (6 bases). CDR1 and CDR2 (germline): SGHAT, FQNNGV. With 5 bases removed from V and 0 bases from J, the gap between germline ends came to 17 bases. This CDR3 has 18 amino acids. The CDR3 is CASSDTGRLSSYNSPLHF. DNA of the CDR3: TGTGCCAGCAGCGACACAGGGAGATTAAGCTCCTATAATTCACCCCTCCACTTT.

This clone was found once. V is TRBV4-3 and J is TRBJ1-4; tentative D call: TRBD1 (5 bases). The CDR3 has 15 amino acids. Trimming shortened V by 0 bases and J by 4 bases, and 9 bases separated the two germline ends. Germline V lookup: CDR1 LGHNA, CDR2 YSLEER. CDR3 in amino acids: CASSQEGQGNEKLFF. The CDR3 nucleotides are TGCGCCAGCAGCCAAGAGGGCCAGGGTAATGAAAAACTGTTTTTT.

This chain links TRBV10-1 with TRBJ1-2, with TRBD1 matching over 8 bases. The CDR3 length is 14 residues. Losses at the gene ends were 4 bases for V and 4 bases for J; bases not matched to a gene: 5. Germline V lookup: CDR1 WNHNN, CDR2 SYGVQD (reference sequence). The chain's CDR3 is CASSGTGSPYGYTF. DNA for the CDR3: TGCGCCAGCAGTGGGACAGGGTCACCCTATGGCTACACCTTC.

The CDR3 bases are TGCGCCAGCAGCTTGGGACAGGTCGATGGCTACACCTTC. Translating it yields CASSLGQVDGYTF. This chain joins TRBV5-1 and TRBJ1-2; maybe TRBD1 (6 bases). This CDR3 is built from 13 residues. Trimming stripped 0 bases from V and 6 bases from J, with 9 bases between. The V gene's germline CDR1 is SGHRS and CDR2 YFSETQ.

The rearrangement joins TRBV7-6 to TRBJ2-5, with 8 bases identical to TRBD1. Germline CDR1 reads SGHVS; CDR2 reads FNYEAQ. CDR3 size: 12 residues. J was trimmed by 1 base and V by 9 bases; bases with no gene match: 1. The CDR3: CASQGAQETQYF. CDR3 nucleotide sequence: TGTGCCAGTCAGGGGGCCCAAGAGACCCAGTACTTC.

The V and J genes are TRBV30 and TRBJ1-1; TRBD1 is a possible D gene (5 bases). Germline CDR1 GTSNPN, CDR2 SVGIG (reference sequence). The CDR3 spans 13 residues. The V end lost 1 base, the J end lost 1 base, and 7 bases lay between the germline ends. In nucleotides, the CDR3 is TGTGCCTGGAGTGGAGGACAGAACACTGAAGCTTTCTTT. Encoded protein: CAWSGGQNTEAFF.

V and J are TRBV30 and TRBJ1-3, with D perhaps TRBD1 (5 bases). V lost 8 bases and J 2 bases, leaving 13 bases between the germline ends. Germline values: CDR1 GTSNPN, CDR2 SVGIG (reference sequence). The length of the CDR3 is 13 residues. This CDR3 is CAGTGAPGNTIYF. The DNA of the CDR3 is TGTGCCGGAACCGGGGCCCCTGGAAACACCATATATTTT.

This clone appeared a single time. This chain connects TRBV10-3 to TRBJ2-7; D unclear. V lost 2 bases and J lost 3, with 11 bases in between. The CDR3 is 14 amino acids. Looked up from germline, CDR1 is ENHRY and CDR2 is SYGVKD. Written as DNA, the CDR3 is TGTGCCATCAGTGAGGCCGCATTTAACTACGAGCAGTACGTC. This codes for CAISEAAFNYEQYV.

This clone was seen a single time. This chain joins TRBV7-8 and TRBJ1-1; D call uncertain. CDR1 SGHVS and CDR2 FQNEAQ come from the germline V gene. Trimming shortened V by 5 bases and J by 7 bases, and 8 bases separated the two germline ends. The CDR3 is made up of 11 amino acids. CDR3 DNA: TGTGCCAGCAGCCATAAAAGTGAAGCTTTCTTT. It is translated as CASSHKSEAFF.

V gene TRBV5-1 combines with J gene TRBJ2-7, with TRBD1 identical over 8 bases. From germline, CDR1 is SGHRS and CDR2 YFSETQ. Losses at the gene ends were 4 bases for V and 5 bases for J; bases not matched to a gene: 5. The CDR3 covers 13 residues. CDR3 DNA: TGCGCCAGCAGCGAGGACAGGGTGGACGAGCAGTACTTC. Translated, it gives CASSEDRVDEQYF.

This clone was found a few times. The rearrangement uses TRBV6-6 and TRBJ1-1; TRBD1 matches 8 bases. Germline loops: CDR1 MNHNY, CDR2 SVGAGI (reference sequence). Losses at the gene ends were 7 bases for V and 8 bases for J; bases not matched to a gene: 3. The CDR3 spans 11 residues. The DNA for the CDR3 is TGTGCCAGCATTGACAGGGGCGAAGCTTTCTTT. It encodes CASIDRGEAFF.

V gene TRBV28 combines with J gene TRBJ2-7, with a tentative D call TRBD1 (6 bases). Per germline, CDR1 MDHEN and CDR2 SYDVKM. The CDR3 contains 12 residues. V gave up 8 bases and J gave up 4 bases, with 12 bases separating them. The CDR3 spells CASGVQGYEQYV. CDR3 bases: TGTGCCAGCGGGGTACAGGGTTACGAGCAGTACGTC.

The chain has TRBV9 and TRBJ2-3; no reliable D call. The CDR3 is made up of 15 amino acids. With 1 base removed from V and 0 bases from J, the gap between germline ends came to 9 bases. Germline CDR1 reads SGDLS; CDR2 reads YYNGEE. The CDR3: CASSVSHDSTDTQYF. The CDR3 DNA sequence: TGTGCCAGCAGCGTATCTCACGATAGCACAGATACGCAGTATTTT.